These 11 T cell receptor beta chains came from one sample sequenced in a study of T cells after yellow fever vaccination. MiXCR, applied by TCRdb to the 5' RACE reads, yields one record per CDR3 protein. The data contain around 310,000 distinct CDR3 sequences, around 3.9% of them seen just once; the ten biggest clones take up 20% to 25%. The sample consisted of PBMCs, taken on the day of the yellow fever booster vaccination. Receptors originate from a man aged 18 to 35 who received the YFV17D yellow fever vaccine.

This clonotype came up many times. This chain links TRBV12-3 or TRBV12-4 with TRBJ2-3; 9 positions match TRBD1. This CDR3 region has 15 residues. Trimming at V came to 2 bases and at J to 3 bases, leaving 3 bases not matched to a gene. This CDR3 reads CASSLYRGRTDTQYF. Written as DNA, the CDR3 is TGTGCCAGCAGTTTATACAGGGGGCGAACAGATACGCAGTATTTT.

The chain combines TRBV7-2 with TRBJ2-1; D remains unclear. CDR1 is SGHTA, CDR2 FQGNSA, per germline. V was pared by 1 base and J by 0 bases, with 16 bases between. The CDR3 runs to 18 residues. DNA of the CDR3: TGTGCCAGCAGCTTAGTGTTGGTTGCCGTCAACTCCTACAATGAGCAGTTCTTC. Amino acid sequence: CASSLVLVAVNSYNEQFF.

This clonotype was recorded at least ten times. V gene TRBV9 combines with J gene TRBJ2-2, with 7 bases aligning to TRBD1. Trimming took 4 bases from V and 0 from J; bases not matched to a gene: 9. This CDR3 has 17 residues. Germline V lookup: CDR1 SGDLS, CDR2 YYNGEE. The CDR3 coding sequence is TGTGCCAGCAGCCACAATGGACAGGATCCGAACACCGGGGAGCTGTTTTTT. Its protein product is CASSHNGQDPNTGELFF. Variable domain in full (rest from reference TRBV9 and TRBJ2-2): DSGVTQTPKHLITATGQRVTLRCSPRSGDLSVYWYQQSLDQGLQFLIQYYNGEERAKGNILERFSAQQFPDLHSELNLSSLELGDSALYFCASSHNGQDPNTGELFFGEGSRLTVL.

J is TRBJ2-1 and V is TRBV5-6; D unclear. CDR3 length: 16 residues. V was trimmed by 1 base and J by 1 base, leaving 12 bases between them. CDR1 is SGHDT, CDR2 YYEEEE, per germline. CDR3 loop: CASSLSLRLSYNEQFF. CDR3 bases: TGTGCCAGCAGCTTGAGCCTTAGACTTTCCTACAATGAGCAGTTCTTC. Variable domain in full (rest from reference TRBV5-6 and TRBJ2-1): DAGVTQSPTHLIKTRGQQVTLRCSPKSGHDTVSWYQQALGQGPQFIFQYYEEEERQRGNFPDRFSGHQFPNYSSELNVNALLLGDSALYLCASSLSLRLSYNEQFFGPGTRLTVL.

This clonotype was recorded at least ten times. The chain combines TRBV9 with TRBJ2-7; TRBD2 agrees at 7 bases. CDR1 is SGDLS and CDR2 is YYNGEE in the germline V gene. Losses at the gene ends were 7 bases for V and 5 bases for J; bases not matched to a gene: 15. This CDR3 has 15 residues. The CDR3 loop is CASAMFGRGIDEQYF. CDR3 DNA sequence: TGTGCCAGCGCTATGTTCGGGCGGGGGATTGACGAGCAGTACTTC. Looking up the rest from reference TRBV9 and TRBJ2-7 gives the full variable domain: DSGVTQTPKHLITATGQRVTLRCSPRSGDLSVYWYQQSLDQGLQFLIQYYNGEERAKGNILERFSAQQFPDLHSELNLSSLELGDSALYFCASAMFGRGIDEQYFGPGTRLTVT.

The chain uses TRBV7-9 and TRBJ1-2; no firm D call. This CDR3 comprises 15 residues. Deletions cut 2 bases from V and 0 bases from J, with 10 bases between. Germline V CDR1 and CDR2: SEHNR, FQNEAQ (reference sequence). The CDR3 coding sequence is TGTGCCAGCAGCTTACTGCTGGAAGCTAACTATGGCTACACCTTC. Encoded protein: CASSLLLEANYGYTF.

This clonotype was seen a few times. The V and J genes are TRBV5-1 and TRBJ2-6, with 11 positions matching TRBD2. Per germline, CDR1 SGHRS and CDR2 YFSETQ. V was pared by 4 bases and J by 2 bases, with 5 bases of the junction left unmatched. This CDR3 contains 17 residues. DNA for the CDR3: TGCGCCAGCAGCATAGGACTAGCGGGCGCTGGGGCCAACGTCCTGACTTTC. This gives the protein CASSIGLAGAGANVLTF. The full variable domain, in which reference TRBV5-1 and TRBJ2-6 provide the parts outside the CDR3, is KAGVTQTPRYLIKTRGQQVTLSCSPISGHRSVSWYQQTPGQGLQFLFEYFSETQRNKGNFPGRFSGRQFSNSRSEMNVSTLELGDSALYLCASSIGLAGAGANVLTFGAGSRLTVL.

The genes are TRBV24-1 and TRBJ2-1; 16 bases match TRBD2. This CDR3 spans 18 amino acids. The J segment lost 4 bases and the V segment lost 3 bases, leaving 5 bases of the junction unmatched. CDR1 is KGHDR, CDR2 SFDVKD, per germline. CDR3 DNA: TGTGCCACCAGTGATCACGGGACTAGCGGGGGGGATTACAATGAGCAGTTCTTC. The encoded protein is CATSDHGTSGGDYNEQFF.

This clonotype was picked up many times. For the CDR3, the DNA is TGTGCCAGCAGCTGGAGGGGAGATACGCAGTATTTT. This translates into CASSWRGDTQYF. V usage is TRBV7-2 and J usage is TRBJ2-3, with a tentative D call TRBD2 (6 bases). CDR3 length: 12 amino acids. Germline V gene lookup returns CDR1 SGHTA and CDR2 FQGNSA. With 4 bases removed from V and 5 bases from J, the gap between germline ends came to 7 bases.

The V gene is TRBV24-1, the J gene TRBJ2-3; D gene unclear. The CDR3 has 14 amino acids. V was trimmed by 5 bases and J by 2 bases, leaving 10 bases between them. CDR1 is KGHDR, CDR2 SFDVKD, per germline. The CDR3 spells CATSGNRDTDTQYF. The CDR3 DNA reads TGTGCCACCAGTGGGAACAGAGACACAGATACGCAGTATTTT.

In this sample, this clonotype turned up a few times. This chain uses TRBV7-2 with TRBJ1-5; 11 positions agree with TRBD1. In germline, CDR1 is SGHTA, CDR2 FQGNSA. V was pared by 4 bases and J by 1 base, with 3 bases of the junction left unmatched. The CDR3 length is 16 residues. In DNA, the CDR3 is TGTGCCAGCAGCTGGACAGGGGGCAGGAGCAATCAGCCCCAGCATTTT. Translated, it gives CASSWTGGRSNQPQHF. Variable domain in full (rest from reference TRBV7-2 and TRBJ1-5): GAGVSQSPSNKVTEKGKDVELRCDPISGHTALYWYRQSLGQGLEFLIYFQGNSAPDKSGLPSDRFSAERTGGSVSTLTIQRTQQEDSAVYLCASSWTGGRSNQPQHFGDGTRLSIL.